This is a list of T cell receptor beta chains from one sample in a study of CD8+ T cells in alopecia areata. Clones were sequenced by immunoSEQ multiplex PCR, and TCRdb holds only the in-frame ones, with some missing. The table lists over 9,000 clones, roughly three fifths of them singletons. Source material: skin. The receptor set was obtained from a human donor with alopecia areata. Each CDR3 is given with its conserved first and last residue. Each record gives: clone size, J gene, V gene, D gene, CDR3 protein, CDR3 DNA. A D gene is named only where the DNA matches it firmly. Clone size is given for some rows only: seen once, a few or many times, or a class if the clone is expanded.

size: NA; J: TRBJ1-6; V: TRBV2; D: NA; CDR3: CASSGIGFRQGGSPLHF; DNA: TGTGCCAGCAGTGGAATCGGATTTCGGCAGGGAGGGTCACCCCTCCACTTT
size: NA; J: TRBJ2-7; V: TRBV7-9; D: NA; CDR3: CASSPTNAAYEQYF; DNA: TGTGCCAGCAGCCCAACAAACGCAGCCTACGAGCAGTACTTC
size: NA; J: TRBJ2-1; V: TRBV7-3; D: NA; CDR3: CASSLQAPEQFF; DNA: TGTGCCAGCAGCTTACAGGCACCTGAGCAGTTCTTC
size: NA; J: TRBJ1-4; V: TRBV28; D: NA; CDR3: CASTPGSTNEKLFF; DNA: TGTGCCAGCACTCCCGGCTCAACTAATGAAAAACTGTTTTTT
size: NA; J: TRBJ2-5; V: TRBV2; D: TRBD1; CDR3: CASSGRPGGALQETQYF; DNA: TGTGCCAGCAGTGGTCGTCCAGGGGGCGCCCTCCAGGAGACCCAGTACTTC
size: NA; J: TRBJ2-6; V: TRBV7-6; D: NA; CDR3: CASSLIFSGANVLTF; DNA: TGTGCCAGCAGTTTGATATTCTCTGGGGCCAACGTCCTGACTTTC
size: once; J: TRBJ2-7; V: TRBV7-2; D: TRBD2; CDR3: CASRLGTSGSNEQYF; DNA: TGTGCCAGCAGGCTCGGGACTAGCGGGAGTAACGAGCAGTACTTC
size: few; J: TRBJ2-2; V: TRBV4-3; D: NA; CDR3: CASSRARGMAGELFF; DNA: TGCGCCAGCAGCCGGGCTCGCGGTATGGCCGGGGAGCTGTTTTTT
size: NA; J: TRBJ2-5; V: TRBV29-1; D: NA; CDR3: CSVGGRGETQYF; DNA: TGCAGCGTTGGGGGGCGCGGGGAGACCCAGTACTTC
size: NA; J: TRBJ1-2; V: TRBV27; D: TRBD1; CDR3: CASRGPGQGGYTF; DNA: TGTGCCAGCAGGGGACCGGGACAGGGAGGTTACACCTTC
size: few; J: TRBJ2-7; V: TRBV5-1; D: NA; CDR3: CASSLAVRQGYEQYF; DNA: TGCGCCAGCAGCTTGGCCGTCCGGCAGGGCTACGAGCAGTACTTC
size: few; J: TRBJ2-5; V: TRBV25-1; D: NA; CDR3: CASSEPGSGETQYF; DNA: TGTGCCAGCAGTGAACCCGGGTCGGGGGAGACCCAGTACTTC
size: NA; J: TRBJ2-7; V: TRBV2; D: NA; CDR3: CAGGTSPYEQYF; DNA: TGTGCCGGAGGGACGTCCCCTTACGAGCAGTACTTC
size: NA; J: TRBJ2-1; V: TRBV4-1; D: NA; CDR3: CASSQEAANNEQFF; DNA: TGCGCCAGCAGCCAAGAGGCAGCAAACAATGAGCAGTTCTTC
size: NA; J: TRBJ2-6; V: TRBV6-6; D: NA; CDR3: CASSDRSGANVLTF; DNA: TGTGCCAGCAGTGACCGCTCTGGGGCCAACGTCCTGACTTTC
size: NA; J: TRBJ2-1; V: TRBV11-2; D: NA; CDR3: CASSSPESSSSGYNEQFF; DNA: TGTGCCAGCAGCTCCCCCGAATCTAGCTCATCCGGCTACAATGAGCAGTTCTTC
size: few; J: TRBJ2-5; V: TRBV29-1; D: NA; CDR3: CSGAEVGTQYF; DNA: TGCAGCGGGGCCGAGGTGGGGACCCAGTACTTC
size: NA; J: TRBJ2-1; V: TRBV7-9; D: TRBD1; CDR3: CASSLQPQGGNEQFF; DNA: TGTGCCAGCAGCCTCCAACCACAGGGGGGCAATGAGCAGTTCTTC
size: once; J: TRBJ2-7; V: TRBV27; D: TRBD2; CDR3: CASSSSPSGPTYEQYF; DNA: TGTGCCAGCAGTTCCTCACCTAGCGGACCGACCTACGAGCAGTACTTC
size: NA; J: TRBJ2-1; V: TRBV7-2; D: NA; CDR3: CASSPFRGEYNEQFF; DNA: TGTGCCAGCAGCCCTTTTAGGGGGGAATACAATGAGCAGTTCTTC
size: NA; J: TRBJ2-5; V: TRBV7-3; D: NA; CDR3: CASSGIGTGLVAQYF; DNA: TGTGCCAGCAGCGGGATAGGGACGGGGCTCGTGGCCCAGTACTTC
size: NA; J: TRBJ1-6; V: TRBV27; D: NA; CDR3: CASSPGSSPLHF; DNA: TGTGCCAGCTCCCCCGGAAGCTCACCCCTCCACTTT
size: NA; J: TRBJ2-7; V: TRBV27; D: TRBD2; CDR3: CASSASGRAGDEQYF; DNA: TGTGCCAGCAGTGCCAGCGGGAGGGCCGGAGACGAGCAGTACTTC
size: NA; J: TRBJ2-3; V: TRBV18; D: NA; CDR3: CASSPKGSTDTQYF; DNA: TGTGCCAGCTCCCCGAAGGGTAGCACAGATACGCAGTATTTT
size: few; J: TRBJ2-7; V: TRBV18; D: NA; CDR3: CASSPAGDSYEQYF; DNA: TGTGCCAGCTCCCCCGCCGGGGACTCCTACGAGCAGTACTTC
size: NA; J: TRBJ2-7; V: TRBV7-8; D: NA; CDR3: CASSLFRPDSRRGSEQYF; DNA: TGTGCCAGCAGCTTATTCCGGCCTGACTCGCGTCGGGGCTCCGAGCAGTACTTC
size: NA; J: TRBJ2-5; V: TRBV7-2; D: NA; CDR3: CASRWTGREETQYF; DNA: TGTGCCAGCAGATGGACAGGGAGGGAGGAGACCCAGTACTTC
size: NA; J: TRBJ2-4; V: TRBV19; D: NA; CDR3: CATSSVGDKNIQYF; DNA: TGTGCCACTAGTAGTGTGGGTGACAAAAACATTCAGTACTTC
size: NA; J: TRBJ2-1; V: TRBV5-1; D: TRBD2; CDR3: CASSLVVAGDNEQFF; DNA: TGCGCCAGCAGCCTGGTGGTAGCGGGCGACAATGAGCAGTTCTTC
size: few; J: TRBJ2-5; V: TRBV7-2; D: TRBD2; CDR3: CASSSLGLAGQETQYF; DNA: TGTGCCAGCAGCTCTTTGGGACTAGCGGGTCAAGAGACCCAGTACTTC
size: NA; J: TRBJ2-5; V: TRBV6-1; D: TRBD1; CDR3: CASIRQGVRETQYF; DNA: TGTGCCAGCATACGACAGGGGGTTCGGGAGACCCAGTACTTC
size: NA; J: TRBJ2-7; V: TRBV5-4; D: TRBD1; CDR3: CASSKGDRPYEQYF; DNA: TGTGCCAGCAGCAAAGGGGACAGACCTTACGAGCAGTACTTC
size: few; J: TRBJ2-1; V: TRBV7-8; D: NA; CDR3: CASSVRPARGTGYNEQFF; DNA: TGTGCCAGCAGCGTAAGACCGGCCCGAGGTACGGGCTACAATGAGCAGTTCTTC
size: NA; J: TRBJ1-5; V: TRBV6-5; D: NA; CDR3: CASSYSGNDQPQHF; DNA: TGTGCCAGCAGTTACTCGGGGAATGATCAGCCCCAGCATTTT
size: NA; J: TRBJ2-5; V: TRBV7-7; D: NA; CDR3: CASSKTGRQETQYF; DNA: TGTGCCAGCAGCAAAACGGGACGCCAAGAGACCCAGTACTTC
size: NA; J: TRBJ2-6; V: TRBV28; D: TRBD1; CDR3: CASSPGPPGGSAGANVLTF; DNA: TGTGCCAGCAGTCCTGGCCCGCCAGGGGGCTCAGCTGGGGCCAACGTCCTGACTTTC
size: NA; J: TRBJ2-7; V: TRBV11-2; D: TRBD2; CDR3: CASSLAFAGGTYEQYF; DNA: TGTGCCAGCAGCTTAGCCTTTGCGGGGGGCACCTACGAGCAGTACTTC
size: few; J: TRBJ1-1; V: TRBV5-6; D: NA; CDR3: CASSLQGTEAFF; DNA: TGTGCCAGCAGCTTACAGGGCACTGAAGCTTTCTTT
size: NA; J: TRBJ2-5; V: TRBV7-6; D: NA; CDR3: CASSGGPGLPQYF; DNA: TGTGCCAGCAGCGGCGGACCGGGCCTACCCCAGTACTTC
size: NA; J: TRBJ2-7; V: TRBV4-3; D: TRBD1; CDR3: CASSQEYGGTGRTYEQYF; DNA: TGCGCCAGCAGCCAAGAATATGGGGGGACAGGGAGGACCTACGAGCAGTACTTC
size: NA; J: TRBJ2-1; V: TRBV4-3; D: TRBD1; CDR3: CASSQEGRGTSNEQFF; DNA: TGCGCCAGCAGCCAAGAGGGCAGGGGGACGTCTAATGAGCAGTTCTTC
size: NA; J: TRBJ2-3; V: TRBV7-2; D: NA; CDR3: CASSFFGTDTQYF; DNA: TGTGCCAGCAGCTTCTTCGGCACAGATACGCAGTATTTT
size: NA; J: TRBJ1-3; V: TRBV5-1; D: NA; CDR3: CASSPTGGTGNTIYF; DNA: TGCGCCAGCAGCCCTACTGGGGGGACTGGAAACACCATATATTTT
size: NA; J: TRBJ2-7; V: TRBV30; D: NA; CDR3: CAWSVWSYEQYF; DNA: TGTGCCTGGTCTGTTTGGTCCTACGAGCAGTACTTC
size: few; J: TRBJ2-2; V: TRBV10-2; D: TRBD2; CDR3: CASRTSGGGTGELFF; DNA: TGCGCCAGCAGGACTAGCGGGGGGGGCACCGGGGAGCTGTTTTTT
size: few; J: TRBJ2-5; V: TRBV28; D: NA; CDR3: CASSPFLWERTQETQYF; DNA: TGTGCCAGCAGCCCATTTTTGTGGGAGCGAACCCAAGAGACCCAGTACTTC
size: NA; J: TRBJ1-5; V: TRBV30; D: NA; CDR3: CAWTWIGGGKGGNQPQHF; DNA: TGTGCCTGGACTTGGATAGGGGGAGGGAAAGGCGGCAATCAGCCCCAGCATTTT
size: few; J: TRBJ2-1; V: TRBV5-4; D: NA; CDR3: CASSGGNLGQSYNEQFF; DNA: TGTGCCAGCAGCGGTGGTAATCTAGGCCAATCCTACAATGAGCAGTTCTTC
size: NA; J: TRBJ1-3; V: TRBV6-5; D: NA; CDR3: CASSSVSGNTIYF; DNA: TGTGCCAGCAGTTCCGTCTCTGGAAACACCATATATTTT
size: NA; J: TRBJ2-3; V: TRBV28; D: TRBD1; CDR3: CASLTGTYTDTQYF; DNA: TGTGCCAGCCTGACAGGGACCTACACAGATACGCAGTATTTT
size: NA; J: TRBJ2-1; V: TRBV27; D: NA; CDR3: CASSLGGAGSGYNEQFF; DNA: TGTGCCAGCAGTTTAGGCGGCGCGGGATCGGGGTACAATGAGCAGTTCTTC
size: NA; J: TRBJ2-4; V: TRBV6-5; D: TRBD1; CDR3: CASSRGQGEHIQYF; DNA: TGTGCCAGCAGCCGCGGACAGGGTGAACACATTCAGTACTTC
size: NA; J: TRBJ2-1; V: TRBV7-9; D: TRBD1; CDR3: CATGRGTGVADEQFF; DNA: TGTGCCACGGGCAGAGGGACAGGGGTAGCGGATGAGCAGTTCTTC
size: NA; J: TRBJ2-7; V: TRBV29-1; D: TRBD1; CDR3: CSPLPGQASRNEQYF; DNA: TGCAGCCCTTTACCGGGACAGGCAAGCAGGAACGAGCAGTACTTC
size: NA; J: TRBJ2-2; V: TRBV29-1; D: NA; CDR3: CSVQGQGGTGELFF; DNA: TGCAGCGTCCAAGGGCAGGGAGGAACCGGGGAGCTGTTTTTT